The 3 T cell receptor beta chains given below trace back to one sample, sequenced in a study of T-cell memory formation after mild COVID-19. TCRdb re-called the 5' RACE reads through MiXCR, storing one row per CDR3 protein. The repertoire has 100,000 to 150,000 distinct CDR3 sequences, 15% to 20% of them found once; the top ten carry approximately 4.7%. The sample taken for sequencing was PBMCs or a T cell subset sorted from them (not recorded which). The receptors come from a man younger than 35 who had mild COVID-19 (a few samples of this study predate the infection). Cell type and time point are not known.

The chain links TRBV2 to TRBJ1-1; D uncertain. V lost 8 bases to trimming and J lost 4 bases, with 8 bases between them. The germline V gene has CDR1 SNHLY and CDR2 FYNNEI. The CDR3 is made up of 11 amino acids. CDR3 in DNA: TGTGCCAGCCTTTGGGCCACTGAAGCTTTCTTT. It yields the protein CASLWATEAFF.

This clonotype was observed a few times. The genes are TRBV30 and TRBJ2-5, with 9 bases fitting TRBD1. Germline lookup yields CDR1 GTSNPN and CDR2 SVGIG (reference sequence). CDR3 length: 16 residues. The ends lost 4 bases at V and 2 bases at J; junction bases unmatched: 11. Here the CDR3 reads CAWIDRGTGLQETQYF. The CDR3 nucleotides read TGTGCCTGGATAGATCGGGGGACAGGGTTACAAGAGACCCAGTACTTC. The full variable domain, completed using reference TRBV30 and TRBJ2-5, is SQTIHQWPATLVQPVGSPLSLECTVEGTSNPNLYWYRQAAGRGLQLLFYSVGIGQISSEVPQNLSASRPQDRQFILSSKKLLLSDSGFYLCAWIDRGTGLQETQYFGPGTRLLVL.

This clonotype was seen only a few times. The V gene is TRBV6-6, the J gene TRBJ2-5; D might be TRBD2 (6 bases). The CDR3 contains 14 residues. V was trimmed by 8 bases and J by 1 base, leaving 14 bases between them. The germline V gene has CDR1 MNHNY and CDR2 SVGAGI (reference sequence). The CDR3 region is CASAGPAGQETQYF. CDR3 bases: TGTGCCAGCGCGGGGCCGGCGGGCCAAGAGACCCAGTACTTC.